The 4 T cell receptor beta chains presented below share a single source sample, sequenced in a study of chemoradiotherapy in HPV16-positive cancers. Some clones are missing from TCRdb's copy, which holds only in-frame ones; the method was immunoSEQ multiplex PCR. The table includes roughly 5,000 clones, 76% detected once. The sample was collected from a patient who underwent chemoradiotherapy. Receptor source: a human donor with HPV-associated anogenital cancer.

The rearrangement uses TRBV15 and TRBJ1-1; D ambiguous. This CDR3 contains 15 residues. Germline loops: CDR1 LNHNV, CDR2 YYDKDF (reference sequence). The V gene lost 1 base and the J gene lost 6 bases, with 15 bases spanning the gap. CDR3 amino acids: CATSRGLIRGSEAFF. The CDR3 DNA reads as TGTGCCACCAGCAGAGGGCTAATCAGAGGTTCTGAAGCTTTCTTT. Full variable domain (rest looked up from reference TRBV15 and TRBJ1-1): DAMVIQNPRYQVTQFGKPVTLSCSQTLNHNVMYWYQQKSSQAPKLLFHYYDKDFNNEADTPDNFQSRRPNTSFCFLDIRSPGLGDTAMYLCATSRGLIRGSEAFFGQGTRLTVV.

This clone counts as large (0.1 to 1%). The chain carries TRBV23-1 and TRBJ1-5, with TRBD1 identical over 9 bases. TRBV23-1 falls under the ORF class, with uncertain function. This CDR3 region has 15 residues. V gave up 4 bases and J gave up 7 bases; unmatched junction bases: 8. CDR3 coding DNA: TGCGCCAGCAGTCGAGGGACAGGGAACGAGCAGCCCCAGCATTTT. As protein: CASSRGTGNEQPQHF.

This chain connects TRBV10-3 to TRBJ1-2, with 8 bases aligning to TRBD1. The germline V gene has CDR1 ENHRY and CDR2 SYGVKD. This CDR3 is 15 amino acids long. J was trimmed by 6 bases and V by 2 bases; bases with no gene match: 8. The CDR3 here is CAISEGPDRGNGYTF. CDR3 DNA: TGTGCCATCAGTGAGGGGCCAGACAGGGGCAATGGCTACACCTTC.

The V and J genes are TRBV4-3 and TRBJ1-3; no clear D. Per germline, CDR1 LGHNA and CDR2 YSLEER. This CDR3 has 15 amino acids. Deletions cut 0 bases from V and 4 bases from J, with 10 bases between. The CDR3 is CASSQDRSPGNTIYF. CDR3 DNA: TGCGCCAGCAGCCAAGATAGGAGCCCCGGAAACACCATATATTTT.